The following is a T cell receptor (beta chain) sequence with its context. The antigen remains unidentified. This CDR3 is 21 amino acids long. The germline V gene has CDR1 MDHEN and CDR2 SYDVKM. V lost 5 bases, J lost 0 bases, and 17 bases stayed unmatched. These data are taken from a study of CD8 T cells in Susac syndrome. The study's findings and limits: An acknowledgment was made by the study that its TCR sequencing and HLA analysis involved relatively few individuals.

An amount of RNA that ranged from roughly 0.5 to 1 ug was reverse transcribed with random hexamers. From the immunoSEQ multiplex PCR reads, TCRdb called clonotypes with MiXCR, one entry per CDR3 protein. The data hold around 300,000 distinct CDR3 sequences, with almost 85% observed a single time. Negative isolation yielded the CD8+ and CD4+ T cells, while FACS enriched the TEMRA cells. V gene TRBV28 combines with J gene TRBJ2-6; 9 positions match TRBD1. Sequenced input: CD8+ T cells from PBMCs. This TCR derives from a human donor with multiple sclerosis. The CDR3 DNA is TGTGCCAGCAGTCTCCCAGGGACAGGGATTAGGAGAGTCTCTGGGGCCAACGTCCTGACTTTC. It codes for CASSLPGTGIRRVSGANVLTF. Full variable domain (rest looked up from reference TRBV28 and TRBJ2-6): DVKVTQSSRYLVKRTGEKVFLECVQDMDHENMFWYRQDPGLGLRLIYFSYDVKMKEKGDIPEGYSVSREKKERFSLILESASTNQTSMYLCASSLPGTGIRRVSGANVLTFGAGSRLTVL.